A single sample is the source of the 32 T cell receptor beta chains below, sequenced in a study of shared clonotypes between healthy human individuals. This table comes from immunoSEQ multiplex PCR, and its TCRdb copy is limited to in-frame clones, with some not included. Of about 320,000 clones listed, roughly 84% are singletons. The sequenced sample consisted of memory CD8+ T cells sorted from blood. Subset denoted: CD45RO+ cells pooled with CCR7-negative TemRA cells. The receptors shown here come from a young man in good health.

The CDR3 coding sequence is TGCGCCAGCAGCCAAGATGTTTCGACCCCCGCAGATACGCAGTATTTT. It codes for CASSQDVSTPADTQYF. The gene calls are TRBV4-1 and TRBJ2-3; D unresolved. Trimming pared 0 bases from V and 4 bases from J, leaving 14 bases between. The germline gives CDR1 MGHRA, CDR2 YSYEKL. This CDR3 has 16 amino acids.

The J gene is TRBJ1-2, the V gene TRBV14, with 8 bases identical to TRBD1. V dropped 3 bases and J dropped 4; count of bases not matched to a gene: 4. The CDR3 runs to 14 residues. Per germline, CDR1 SGHDN and CDR2 FVKESK. The CDR3 reads CASSHGQGGYGYTF. In DNA, the CDR3 is TGTGCCAGCAGCCACGGACAGGGAGGCTATGGCTACACCTTC.

The chain joins TRBV10-1 to TRBJ1-2; D perhaps matches TRBD1 (5 bases). V was clipped by 9 bases and J by 5 bases, with 16 bases between them. The CDR3 has 13 residues. Germline-derived CDR1 and CDR2 are WNHNN and SYGVQD (reference sequence). The CDR3 bases are TGCGCCAGGGGGGAGGAGGGTCTTTATGGCTACACCTTC. This sequence encodes CARGEEGLYGYTF.

CDR3 in DNA: TGCGCCAGCAGCCACAACATAGCAACTAATGAAAAACTGTTTTTT. Its translation is CASSHNIATNEKLFF. J is TRBJ1-4 and V is TRBV4-1; no reliable D call. V lost 3 bases, J lost 0 bases, and 8 bases lay in between. The CDR3 is made up of 15 amino acids. The germline V gene has CDR1 MGHRA and CDR2 YSYEKL.

The chain employs TRBV27 and TRBJ1-6; D uncertain. This CDR3 contains 16 residues. V gave up 1 base and J gave up 9 bases, with 16 bases separating them. Germline lookup yields CDR1 MNHEY and CDR2 SMNVEV (reference sequence). Here the CDR3 reads CASSLCPRSRSSPLHF. Written as DNA, the CDR3 is TGTGCCAGCAGTTTATGCCCCCGGAGTAGAAGTTCACCCCTCCACTTT.

This clone was seen just once. V and J are TRBV6-5 and TRBJ2-2; D unresolved. Trimming removed 0 bases at V and 4 bases at J, with 6 bases between. Per germline, CDR1 MNHEY and CDR2 SVGAGI. The CDR3 is 14 amino acids. The CDR3 DNA reads as TGTGCCAGCAGTTACTCCGGACCCACCGGGGAGCTGTTTTTT. It codes for CASSYSGPTGELFF.

The chain carries TRBV4-3 and TRBJ2-7; D is possibly TRBD2 (6 bases). The length of the CDR3 is 16 residues. The germline V and J ends were trimmed by 1 base and 7 bases, with 20 bases remaining between them. The V gene's germline CDR1 is LGHNA and CDR2 YSLEER. CDR3 sequence reads: CASSQVPGGGSGEQYF. In DNA form, the CDR3 reads TGCGCCAGCAGCCAAGTTCCCGGGGGAGGCTCGGGTGAGCAGTACTTC.

The chain links TRBV13 to TRBJ1-4, with 9 positions matching TRBD1. Germline-derived CDR1 and CDR2 are PRHDT and FYEKMQ (reference sequence). The CDR3 loop spans 15 amino acids. V trimming: 3 bases; J trimming: 2 bases; junction bases outside the gene matches: 1. CDR3 amino acids: CASSFGQGTNEKLFF. The CDR3 nucleotides read TGTGCCAGCAGCTTCGGACAGGGGACTAATGAAAAACTGTTTTTT.

The DNA of the CDR3 is TGTGCCAGCAGCTTGACTACAGGGTTAGCAAATGAGCAGTTCTTC. Amino acids: CASSLTTGLANEQFF. The chain is built from TRBV7-9 and TRBJ2-1, with D maybe TRBD1 (6 bases). Trimming removed 3 bases from V and 7 bases from J, with 16 bases in between. CDR3 length: 15 amino acids. CDR1 and CDR2 from the germline V gene are SEHNR and FQNEAQ (reference sequence).

The chain couples TRBV19 to TRBJ1-6, with D tentatively TRBD1 (6 bases). Trimming cost V 2 bases and J 7 bases, with 15 bases left between them. The CDR3 sequence is 16 residues long. CDR1 and CDR2 from the germline V gene are LNHDA and SQIVND (reference sequence). The CDR3 here is CASSIRQGRLNSPLHF. The CDR3 DNA reads as TGTGCCAGTAGTATAAGGCAGGGGCGTCTGAATTCACCCCTCCACTTT. Using reference TRBV19 and TRBJ1-6 for the parts outside the CDR3, the full variable domain is DGGITQSPKYLFRKEGQNVTLSCEQNLNHDAMYWYRQDPGQGLRLIYYSQIVNDFQKGDIAEGYSVSREKKESFPLTVTSAQKNPTAFYLCASSIRQGRLNSPLHFGNGTRLTVT.

This chain links TRBV6-1 with TRBJ2-7; TRBD2 matches 12 bases. With V trimmed by 5 bases and J by 2 bases, 4 bases remained unmatched. Germline V gene data show CDR1 as MNHNS and CDR2 as SASEGT. CDR3 length: 15 residues. The CDR3 nucleotides read TGTGCCAGCAGTCCCAGACTAGCGGGGGCCTACGAGCAGTACTTC. Its protein is CASSPRLAGAYEQYF.

The chain recombines TRBV10-2 with TRBJ2-7; weak D call: TRBD1 (5 bases). V dropped 10 bases and J dropped 0 bases, with 10 bases sitting between them. In germline, CDR1 is WSHSY, CDR2 SAAADI. The CDR3 consists of 12 residues. CDR3 DNA sequence: TGCGCCACCGACCAGGGCTCCTACGAGCAGTACTTC. This encodes CATDQGSYEQYF.

The CDR3 spells CASSLMTGAGANVLTF. The CDR3 coding sequence is TGTGCCAGCAGCTTAATGACAGGGGCTGGGGCCAACGTCCTGACTTTC. J is TRBJ2-6 and V is TRBV7-9; TRBD1 matches at 8 bases. The CDR3 totals 16 residues. The junction had 2 bases not matched to a gene; V was cut back by 2 bases and J by 2 bases. Germline CDR1 SEHNR, CDR2 FQNEAQ (reference sequence).

This chain links TRBV10-1 with TRBJ2-7; D unclear. Between the trimmed V and J ends, which lost 0 bases and 7 bases, there was a span of 13 bases. The CDR3 extends over 14 amino acids. Per the germline V gene, CDR1 is WNHNN and CDR2 is SYGVQD (reference sequence). This CDR3 is CASSESGPAAEQYF. In nucleotides, the CDR3 is TGCGCCAGCAGTGAGTCGGGCCCCGCCGCGGAGCAGTACTTC.

The rearrangement links TRBV7-8 to TRBJ1-4, with D uncertain. Germline CDR1 is SGHVS and CDR2 is FQNEAQ. The CDR3 runs to 14 residues. Trimming removed 4 bases at V and 2 bases at J, with 8 bases between. CDR3 coding DNA: TGTGCCAGCAGCTCCGGGTGGACTAATGAAAAACTGTTTTTT. Translating gives CASSSGWTNEKLFF. Full variable domain (outside the CDR3, taken from reference TRBV7-8 and TRBJ1-4): GAGVSQSPRYKVAKRGQDVALRCDPISGHVSLFWYQQALGQGPEFLTYFQNEAQLDKSGLPSDRFFAERPEGSVSTLKIQRTQQEDSAVYLCASSSGWTNEKLFFGSGTQLSVL.

V gene TRBV29-1 combines with J gene TRBJ2-5; tentatively, D is TRBD1 (5 bases). V dropped 2 bases and J dropped 7 bases, with 14 bases sitting between them. CDR1 is SQVTM, CDR2 ANQGSEA, per germline. This CDR3 comprises 13 residues. The CDR3 region has the DNA TGCAGCGTTGAAAGGCAGGCCACAGGGACCCAGTACTTC. Its protein product is CSVERQATGTQYF.

In this sample, this clone turned up a few times. This chain connects TRBV13 to TRBJ2-1, with 12 bases lining up with TRBD2. The CDR3 has 16 amino acids. V dropped 5 bases and J dropped 8; count of bases not matched to a gene: 10. Per germline, CDR1 PRHDT and CDR2 FYEKMQ (reference sequence). CDR3 coding DNA: TGTGCCAGCAGCCCCCTAGCGGGAGGGCTTGTAGATGAGCAGTTCTTC. Protein: CASSPLAGGLVDEQFF.

This clone was observed a single time. The chain combines TRBV5-6 with TRBJ1-6; D gene ambiguous. Germline V gene sequence: CDR1 SGHDT, CDR2 YYEEEE. The CDR3 contains 14 residues. V lost 1 base to trimming and J lost 5 bases, with 7 bases between them. For the CDR3, the DNA is TGTGCCAGCAGCTTGTCACTTAATAATTCACCCCTCCACTTT. This codes for CASSLSLNNSPLHF.

The CDR3, as DNA: TGTGCCAGCAGCCCGTTTATGACAGGGACTCACGAGCAGTACTTC. This gives the protein CASSPFMTGTHEQYF. This chain connects TRBV14 to TRBJ2-7, with D maybe TRBD1 (7 bases). Trimming left V 4 bases short and J 5 bases short, with 18 bases between. This CDR3 region has 15 residues. In germline, CDR1 is SGHDN, CDR2 FVKESK.

This chain's CDR3 is CASSLNGANYGYTF. The CDR3 nucleotides are TGTGCCAGCAGCTTAAATGGAGCTAACTATGGCTACACCTTC. J is TRBJ1-2 and V is TRBV7-9; D not resolved. CDR3 size: 14 residues. The V and J ends lost 2 bases and 0 bases respectively, with 7 bases between them. Germline lookup yields CDR1 SEHNR and CDR2 FQNEAQ (reference sequence).

The rearrangement joins TRBV6-6 to TRBJ1-6, with unresolved D. The V and J ends lost 6 bases and 2 bases respectively, with 8 bases between them. Germline CDR1 and CDR2: MNHNY and SVGAGI (reference sequence). The CDR3 runs 14 residues. The CDR3 nucleotides are TGTGCCAGCAGCCCCGGGGCCTATAATTCACCCCTCCACTTT. Translating it yields CASSPGAYNSPLHF.

The V call is TRBV7-8, the J call TRBJ2-7, with no clear D. CDR1 is SGHVS and CDR2 is FQNEAQ in the germline V gene. The CDR3 loop spans 13 amino acids. V lost 6 bases, J lost 6 bases, and 15 bases lay in between. CDR3 amino acids: CASSPHPGPEQYF. The CDR3 region has the DNA TGTGCCAGCAGTCCTCACCCAGGCCCCGAGCAGTACTTC.

The chain joins TRBV27 to TRBJ2-7, with 11 bases that match TRBD1. Germline V lookup: CDR1 MNHEY, CDR2 SMNVEV (reference sequence). V trimming: 8 bases; J trimming: 6 bases; junction bases outside the gene matches: 6. This CDR3 is built from 13 residues. CDR3 amino acids: CASGFGTGGEQYF. CDR3 bases: TGTGCCAGCGGCTTCGGGACAGGGGGCGAGCAGTACTTC.

The V call is TRBV13, the J call TRBJ1-1, with D uncertain. CDR1 PRHDT and CDR2 FYEKMQ come from the germline V gene (reference sequence). Trimming left V 4 bases short and J 0 bases short, with 6 bases between. The CDR3 covers 13 residues. CDR3 sequence reads: CASSWQMNTEAFF. As DNA, the CDR3 is TGTGCCAGCAGCTGGCAGATGAACACTGAAGCTTTCTTT.

The rearrangement joins TRBV7-6 to TRBJ2-7; maybe TRBD2 (6 bases). Deletions cut 1 base from V and 4 bases from J, with 8 bases between. The CDR3 has 13 residues. Germline CDR1 is SGHVS and CDR2 is FNYEAQ. CDR3 sequence: CASSLELAYEQYF. The CDR3 DNA follows: TGTGCCAGCAGCTTAGAACTAGCTTACGAGCAGTACTTC.

The chain joins TRBV9 to TRBJ2-5, with D maybe TRBD1 (6 bases). V was pared by 3 bases and J by 1 base, with 13 bases between. CDR1 is SGDLS, CDR2 YYNGEE, per germline. This CDR3 has 15 residues. This CDR3 reads CASSALGAGQETQYF. In DNA form, the CDR3 reads TGTGCCAGCAGCGCCCTGGGGGCTGGCCAAGAGACCCAGTACTTC.

J is TRBJ1-1 and V is TRBV7-9; a weak D match, TRBD1 (6 bases). Germline V gene sequence: CDR1 SEHNR, CDR2 FQNEAQ (reference sequence). The CDR3 is 18 residues long. V was trimmed by 4 bases and J by 1 base, leaving 22 bases between them. The CDR3: CASSSKLRGRAKNTEAFF. CDR3 in DNA: TGTGCCAGCAGCTCTAAACTACGGGGGCGGGCGAAGAACACTGAAGCTTTCTTT.

This rearrangement joins TRBV4-3 to TRBJ1-5, with D perhaps matching TRBD1 (5 bases). Germline CDR1 is LGHNA and CDR2 is YSLEER. This CDR3 is built from 15 residues. The germline V and J ends were trimmed by 1 base and 8 bases, with 15 bases remaining between them. The CDR3 sequence: CASSQGAGLGEPQHF. The CDR3 bases are TGCGCCAGCAGCCAAGGTGCAGGGCTAGGGGAGCCCCAGCATTTT.

This chain links TRBV27 with TRBJ1-2, with D perhaps matching TRBD1 (6 bases). The V end was cut by 0 bases, the J end by 8 bases, with 13 bases between. The CDR3 loop spans 14 amino acids. Germline V gene sequence: CDR1 MNHEY, CDR2 SMNVEV (reference sequence). CDR3 region: CASSLSLPGEGYTF. In DNA, the CDR3 is TGTGCCAGCAGTTTATCCCTCCCAGGGGAGGGCTACACCTTC.

The CDR3 protein is CASSEHPKRISYEQYF. Written as DNA, the CDR3 is TGTGCCAGCAGTGAACATCCAAAAAGGATTTCCTACGAGCAGTACTTC. This chain uses TRBV2 with TRBJ2-7; D is unclear. The V and J ends lost 2 bases and 1 base respectively, with 15 bases between them. CDR1 is SNHLY and CDR2 is FYNNEI in the germline V gene. CDR3 size: 16 residues.

V gene TRBV4-3 combines with J gene TRBJ2-7, with 7 bases that match TRBD1. With 3 bases clipped from V and 0 bases from J, the junction kept 5 bases outside the gene matches. CDR1 LGHNA and CDR2 YSLEER come from the germline V gene. The CDR3 extends over 15 amino acids. For the CDR3, the DNA is TGCGCCAGCAGCCACGACAGGGCTTCCTCCTACGAGCAGTACTTC. Translation gives CASSHDRASSYEQYF.

The V and J genes are TRBV30 and TRBJ1-5; D possibly corresponds to TRBD1 (5 bases). V shed 6 bases and J shed 3 bases, with 12 bases lying between them. CDR3 length equals 13 residues. The germline V gene has CDR1 GTSNPN and CDR2 SVGIG (reference sequence). Here the CDR3 DNA reads TGTGCCTGTGCAGGGACTACCAATCAGCCCCAGCATTTT. As protein: CACAGTTNQPQHF.